The T cell receptor (beta chain) described here comes from a study of cytomegalovirus exposure and HLA in healthy donors. Overall study context: Of over 350 genotyped donors, around 80% grouped in the Caucasian-associated ancestry cluster.

PCR amplification relied on 60 Vbeta primers (plus 13 Jbeta primers). The method was immunoSEQ multiplex PCR; TCRdb's version includes in-frame clones alone and lacks a portion of them. Among over 75,000 clones listed, 78% were seen once. In its sample, this clone was seen once. The antigen is not known. V was shortened by 3 bases and J by 7 bases, with 6 bases between the two germline ends. The CDR3 is made up of 11 amino acids. CDR1 SEHNR and CDR2 FQNEAQ come from the germline V gene (reference sequence). Study-level points and caveats: Through in vitro validation, a few CMV-associated chains were shown to be specific for CMV antigens. It was reported that TCR beta sequences correctly inferred the HLA-A and HLA-B alleles for most subjects. Later analysis suggested most CMV-associated TCR beta chains were HLA-restricted.

The sequenced sample was PBMCs. V and J are TRBV7-9 and TRBJ1-1; a possible D gene is TRBD1 (6 bases). This clonotype was obtained from a woman aged 55 to 70 in good health and CMV-seronegative. The CDR3 protein is CASSFRGEAFF. CDR3 nucleotides: TGTGCCAGCAGCTTCAGGGGTGAAGCTTTCTTT.